This passage covers 10 T cell receptor beta chains from one sample sequenced in a study of CD8 T cells in ankylosing spondylitis. Each CDR3 protein gets one entry after TCRdb re-called the 5' RACE reads with MiXCR. Among a few hundred thousand distinct CDR3 sequences listed, over 15% were seen once. Sequencing input: blood, either unsorted or a sorted T cell fraction (not recorded which). These receptors were obtained from a male donor with ankylosing spondylitis or in good health (not recorded which).

The rearrangement joins TRBV19 to TRBJ2-1; no clear D gene. This CDR3 has 14 amino acids. V gave up 5 bases and J gave up 6 bases, with 14 bases separating them. Germline-derived CDR1 and CDR2 are LNHDA and SQIVND (reference sequence). DNA of the CDR3: TGTGCCAGTAGTCCGCCCTACGGGCCCAATGAGCAGTTCTTC. Its protein product is CASSPPYGPNEQFF.

The J gene is TRBJ2-7, the V gene TRBV6-5; 12 bases map to TRBD2. Germline CDR1 and CDR2: MNHEY and SVGAGI. Trimming removed 2 bases from V and 7 bases from J; junction bases left unmatched: 0. This CDR3 contains 13 residues. The DNA of the CDR3 is TGTGCCAGCAGTTACACTAGCGGGAGGGAGCAGTACTTC. It yields the protein CASSYTSGREQYF.

This chain joins TRBV6-1 and TRBJ2-2; D unresolved. Germline assignment: CDR1 MNHNS and CDR2 SASEGT. V was trimmed by 4 bases and J by 5 bases, leaving 14 bases between them. The CDR3 loop spans 15 amino acids. CDR3 sequence (DNA): TGTGCCAGCAGTGGACTCCCCAGAGAAACCGGGGAGCTGTTTTTT. Its translation: CASSGLPRETGELFF.

This clonotype has ten or more counts. The V and J genes are TRBV4-3 and TRBJ2-3; D remains unclear. In germline, CDR1 is LGHNA, CDR2 YSLEER. CDR3 size: 13 residues. V was shortened by 1 base and J by 4 bases, with 6 bases between the two germline ends. The CDR3 nucleotides read TGCGCCAGCAGCCAAGGTAGTGCAGATACGCAGTATTTT. Translation: CASSQGSADTQYF.

This clonotype was seen a handful of times. The gene calls are TRBV5-6 and TRBJ2-5; D possibly corresponds to TRBD1 (6 bases). Germline-derived CDR1 and CDR2 are SGHDT and YYEEEE. Trimming left V 3 bases short and J 5 bases short, with 14 bases between. The CDR3 contains 14 residues. CDR3 nucleotides: TGTGCCAGCAGCTACGCAGGGGCCCTGGAGACCCAGTACTTC. This gives the protein CASSYAGALETQYF.

This clonotype has a handful of counts. This chain joins TRBV5-6 and TRBJ1-1, with D unclear. CDR3 length equals 14 residues. The V and J ends lost 4 bases and 2 bases respectively, with 12 bases between them. Germline V gene data show CDR1 as SGHDT and CDR2 as YYEEEE. CDR3 DNA: TGTGCCAGCAGCGACGCAAGCGGAAACACTGAAGCTTTCTTT. Protein sequence: CASSDASGNTEAFF.

This clonotype was seen more than once but under ten times. The J gene is TRBJ2-7, the V gene TRBV4-3; TRBD2 is a possible D gene (6 bases). Trimming removed 0 bases at V and 5 bases at J, with 8 bases between. CDR1 and CDR2 from the germline V gene are LGHNA and YSLEER. The CDR3 sequence is 13 residues long. In DNA form, the CDR3 reads TGCGCCAGCAGCCAAGATCCGGGGGACGAGCAGTACTTC. Protein: CASSQDPGDEQYF.

This chain connects TRBV7-2 to TRBJ2-3; TRBD2 agrees at 10 bases. Germline V lookup: CDR1 SGHTA, CDR2 FQGNSA. This CDR3 is 15 amino acids long. Losses at the gene ends were 2 bases for V and 4 bases for J; bases not matched to a gene: 3. The CDR3 nucleotides are TGTGCCAGCAGCTTACTAGCGGGAGCCGCAGATACGCAGTATTTT. Translating gives CASSLLAGAADTQYF.

The V gene is TRBV5-6, the J gene TRBJ2-1; 12 positions match TRBD2. CDR3 size: 16 residues. Per the germline V gene, CDR1 is SGHDT and CDR2 is YYEEEE. V gave up 1 base and J gave up 5 bases; unmatched junction bases: 4. The CDR3 DNA follows: TGTGCCAGCAGCTTGCTAGCGGGAGGGGACAACAATGAGCAGTTCTTC. Protein sequence: CASSLLAGGDNNEQFF.

V gene TRBV29-1 combines with J gene TRBJ2-5; 11 nucleotides align to TRBD2. The CDR3 extends over 14 amino acids. J gave up 5 bases and V 4 bases, and 6 bases lay outside the gene matches. CDR1 and CDR2 (germline): SQVTM, ANQGSEA. The CDR3 DNA is TGCAGCGTTGGACTAGCGGGATGGCCGGAGACCCAGTACTTC. Translated: CSVGLAGWPETQYF. Together with reference TRBV29-1 and TRBJ2-5, the CDR3 gives the full variable domain: SAVISQKPSRDICQRGTSLTIQCQVDSQVTMMFWYRQQPGQSLTLIATANQGSEATYESGFVIDKFPISRPNLTFSTLTVSNMSPEDSSIYLCSVGLAGWPETQYFGPGTRLLVL.